The clone carrying this T cell receptor (beta chain) came up a few times. TCRdb processed the 5' RACE reads anew with MiXCR; each CDR3 protein has one entry. The sample contains around 470,000 distinct CDR3 sequences, 15% to 25% of which appear only once. This sample was included in a study of T-cell memory formation after mild COVID-19. This CDR3 contains 16 residues. Germline CDR1 reads ENHRY; CDR2 reads SYGVKD. The V and J ends lost 6 bases and 1 base, in that order; junction bases with no gene match: 10. The chain carries TRBV10-3 and TRBJ2-3; 7 nucleotides match TRBD1. The receptor's source is an adult woman who had mild COVID-19 (a few samples of this study predate the infection). Cell type and time point are not known. The sequenced material came from PBMCs or a T cell subset sorted from them (not recorded which). The CDR3 here is CAISPRTGLGTDTQYF. DNA of the CDR3: TGTGCCATCAGCCCCCGGACAGGACTTGGCACAGATACGCAGTATTTT.